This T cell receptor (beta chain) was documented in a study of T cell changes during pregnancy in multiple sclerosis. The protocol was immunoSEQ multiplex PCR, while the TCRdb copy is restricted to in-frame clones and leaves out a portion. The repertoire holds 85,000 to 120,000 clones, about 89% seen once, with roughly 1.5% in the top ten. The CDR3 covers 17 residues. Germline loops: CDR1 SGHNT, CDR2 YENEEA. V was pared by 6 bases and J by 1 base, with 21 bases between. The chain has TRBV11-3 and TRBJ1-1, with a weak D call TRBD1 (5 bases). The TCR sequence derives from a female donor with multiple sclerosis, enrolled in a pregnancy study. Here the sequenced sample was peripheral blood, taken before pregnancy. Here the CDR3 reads CASSPLTAGLENTEAFF. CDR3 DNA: TGTGCCAGCAGTCCGCTGACAGCGGGGCTCGAGAACACTGAAGCTTTCTTT.